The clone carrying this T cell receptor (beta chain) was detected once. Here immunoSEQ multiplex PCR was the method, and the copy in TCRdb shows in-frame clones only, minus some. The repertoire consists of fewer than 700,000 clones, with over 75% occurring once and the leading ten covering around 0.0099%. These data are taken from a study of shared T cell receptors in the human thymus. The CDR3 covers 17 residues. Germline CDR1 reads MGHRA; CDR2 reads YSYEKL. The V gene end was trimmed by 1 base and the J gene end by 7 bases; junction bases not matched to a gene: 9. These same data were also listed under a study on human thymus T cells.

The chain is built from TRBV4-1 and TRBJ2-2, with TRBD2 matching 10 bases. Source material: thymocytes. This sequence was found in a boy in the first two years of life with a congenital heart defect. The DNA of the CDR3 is TGCGCCAGCAGCCAAGGCCCTAGCGGGAGCCTGTACGGGGAGCTGTTTTTT. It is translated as CASSQGPSGSLYGELFF.